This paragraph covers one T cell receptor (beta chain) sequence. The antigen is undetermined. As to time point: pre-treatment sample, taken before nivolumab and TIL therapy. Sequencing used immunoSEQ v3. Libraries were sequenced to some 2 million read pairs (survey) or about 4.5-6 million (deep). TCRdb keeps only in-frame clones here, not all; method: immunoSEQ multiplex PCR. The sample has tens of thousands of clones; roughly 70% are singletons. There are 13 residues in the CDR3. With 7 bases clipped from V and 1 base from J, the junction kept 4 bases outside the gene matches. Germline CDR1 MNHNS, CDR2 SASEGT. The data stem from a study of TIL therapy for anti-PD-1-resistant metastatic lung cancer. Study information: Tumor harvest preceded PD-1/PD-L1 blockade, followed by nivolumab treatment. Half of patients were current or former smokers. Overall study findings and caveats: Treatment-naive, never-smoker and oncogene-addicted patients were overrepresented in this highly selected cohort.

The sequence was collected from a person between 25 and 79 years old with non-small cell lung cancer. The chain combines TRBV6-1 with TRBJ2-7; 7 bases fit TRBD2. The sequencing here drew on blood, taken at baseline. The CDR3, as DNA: TGTGCCAGCAATCTGGGAGGGTCCTACGAGCAGTACTTC. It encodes CASNLGGSYEQYF.